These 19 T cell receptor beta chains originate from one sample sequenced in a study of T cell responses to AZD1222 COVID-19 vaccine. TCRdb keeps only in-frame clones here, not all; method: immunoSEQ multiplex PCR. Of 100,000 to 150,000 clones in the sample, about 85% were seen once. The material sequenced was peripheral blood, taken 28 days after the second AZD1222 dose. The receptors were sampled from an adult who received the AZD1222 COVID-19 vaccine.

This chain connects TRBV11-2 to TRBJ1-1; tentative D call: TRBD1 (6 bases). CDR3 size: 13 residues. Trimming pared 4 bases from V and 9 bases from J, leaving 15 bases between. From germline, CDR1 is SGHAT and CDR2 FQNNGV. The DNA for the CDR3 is TGTGCCAGCAGCTCGTCCACCGGGACAAAAGCTTTCTTT. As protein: CASSSSTGTKAFF.

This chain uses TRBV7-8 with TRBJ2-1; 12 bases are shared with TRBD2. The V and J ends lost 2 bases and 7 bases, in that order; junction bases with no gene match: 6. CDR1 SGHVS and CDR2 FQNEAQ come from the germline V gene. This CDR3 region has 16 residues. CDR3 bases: TGTGCCAGCAGCTTATCTAGCGGGGGGGCCCAAAATGAGCAGTTCTTC. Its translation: CASSLSSGGAQNEQFF.

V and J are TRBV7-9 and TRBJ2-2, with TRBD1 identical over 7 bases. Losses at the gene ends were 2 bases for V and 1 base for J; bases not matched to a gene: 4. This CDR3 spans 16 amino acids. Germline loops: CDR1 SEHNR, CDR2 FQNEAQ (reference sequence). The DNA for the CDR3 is TGTGCCAGCAGCTTAATTGGACAGGAGAACACCGGGGAGCTGTTTTTT. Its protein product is CASSLIGQENTGELFF.

The DNA for the CDR3 is TGCGCCAGCAGCCACCTGCGGGGGGGAGCAGATACGCAGTATTTT. Residues: CASSHLRGGADTQYF. The chain couples TRBV4-3 to TRBJ2-3; 9 bases fit TRBD2. J gave up 4 bases and V 3 bases, and 5 bases lay outside the gene matches. There are 15 residues in the CDR3. CDR1 and CDR2 from the germline V gene are LGHNA and YSLEER.

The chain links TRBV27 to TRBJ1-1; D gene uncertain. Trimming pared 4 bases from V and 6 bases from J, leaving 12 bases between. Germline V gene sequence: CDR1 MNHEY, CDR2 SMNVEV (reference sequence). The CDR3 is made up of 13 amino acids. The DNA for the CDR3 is TGTGCCAGCAGTTCCATCTGGGCCTCTGAAGCTTTCTTT. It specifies CASSSIWASEAFF.

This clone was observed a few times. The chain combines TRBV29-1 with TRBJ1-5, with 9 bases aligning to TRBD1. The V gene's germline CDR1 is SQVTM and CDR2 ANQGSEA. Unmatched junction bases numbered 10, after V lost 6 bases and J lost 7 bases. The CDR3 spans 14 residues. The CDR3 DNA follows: TGCAGCGTCTCCGGGACAGGGCTGGGGCAGCCCCAGCATTTT. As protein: CSVSGTGLGQPQHF.

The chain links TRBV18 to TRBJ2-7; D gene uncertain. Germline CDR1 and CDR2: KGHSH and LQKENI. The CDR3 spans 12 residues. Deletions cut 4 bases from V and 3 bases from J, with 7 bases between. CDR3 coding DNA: TGTGCCAGCTCACGGGTTTACTACGAGCAGTACTTC. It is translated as CASSRVYYEQYF.

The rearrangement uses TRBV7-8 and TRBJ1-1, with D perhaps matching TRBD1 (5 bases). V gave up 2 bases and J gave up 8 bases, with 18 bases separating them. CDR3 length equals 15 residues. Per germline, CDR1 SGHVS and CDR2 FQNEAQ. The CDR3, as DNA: TGTGCCAGCAGCTTACCGAGGGGCGGGATAGGGGAAGCTTTCTTT. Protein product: CASSLPRGGIGEAFF.

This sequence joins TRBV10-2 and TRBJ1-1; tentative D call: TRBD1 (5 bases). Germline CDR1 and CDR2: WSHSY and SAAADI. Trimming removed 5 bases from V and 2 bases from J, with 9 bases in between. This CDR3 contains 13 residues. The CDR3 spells CASSIRTNTEAFF. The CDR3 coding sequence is TGCGCCAGCAGTATCAGGACAAACACTGAAGCTTTCTTT.

The CDR3 DNA is TGTGCCAGTTTTAGTAGCGGGGCTGAAGCTTTCTTT. Translation: CASFSSGAEAFF. The chain combines TRBV19 with TRBJ1-1; D is uncertain. The CDR3 loop spans 12 amino acids. V was trimmed by 8 bases and J by 6 bases, leaving 13 bases between them. Germline V CDR1 and CDR2: LNHDA, SQIVND (reference sequence).

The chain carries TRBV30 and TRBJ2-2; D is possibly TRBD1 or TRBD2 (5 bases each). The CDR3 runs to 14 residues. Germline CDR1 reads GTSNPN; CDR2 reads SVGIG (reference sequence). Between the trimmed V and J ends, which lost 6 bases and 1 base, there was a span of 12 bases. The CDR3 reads CACRGPLNTGELFF. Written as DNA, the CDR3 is TGTGCCTGTCGGGGACCCCTGAACACCGGGGAGCTGTTTTTT.

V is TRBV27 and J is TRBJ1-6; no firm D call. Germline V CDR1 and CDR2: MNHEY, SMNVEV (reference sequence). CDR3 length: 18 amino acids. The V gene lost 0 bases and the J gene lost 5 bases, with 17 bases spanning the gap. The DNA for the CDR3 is TGTGCCAGCAGTTTATCGGACTCCCGACGGGTGAATAATTCACCCCTCCACTTT. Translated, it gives CASSLSDSRRVNNSPLHF.

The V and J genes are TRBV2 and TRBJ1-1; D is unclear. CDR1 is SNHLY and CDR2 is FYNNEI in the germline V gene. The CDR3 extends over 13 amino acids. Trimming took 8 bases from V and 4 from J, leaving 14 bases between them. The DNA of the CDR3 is TGTGCCAGCCAAGCTGGGTCGGGCACTGAAGCTTTCTTT. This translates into CASQAGSGTEAFF.

CDR3 protein: CASRVQNQPQHF. CDR3 DNA: TGTGCCAGCAGGGTACAAAATCAGCCCCAGCATTTT. The V gene is TRBV28, the J gene TRBJ1-5; no clear D. CDR3 length: 12 amino acids. Trimming left V 6 bases short and J 4 bases short, with 7 bases between. CDR1 is MDHEN, CDR2 SYDVKM, per germline.

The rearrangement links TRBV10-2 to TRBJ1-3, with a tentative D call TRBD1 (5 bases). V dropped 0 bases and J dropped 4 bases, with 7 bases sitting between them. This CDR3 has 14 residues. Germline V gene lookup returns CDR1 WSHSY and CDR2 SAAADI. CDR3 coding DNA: TGCGCCAGCAGTGAGTCAGGGGACGGAAACACCATATATTTT. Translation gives CASSESGDGNTIYF.

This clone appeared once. The DNA of the CDR3 is TGTGCCAGCAGCCCCATGTACGAGCAGTACTTC. It translates to CASSPMYEQYF. The rearrangement joins TRBV7-2 to TRBJ2-7; D remains ambiguous. This CDR3 contains 11 residues. Germline V gene lookup returns CDR1 SGHTA and CDR2 FQGNSA. The ends were cut back, 5 bases at V and 4 bases at J, with 6 bases in the middle.

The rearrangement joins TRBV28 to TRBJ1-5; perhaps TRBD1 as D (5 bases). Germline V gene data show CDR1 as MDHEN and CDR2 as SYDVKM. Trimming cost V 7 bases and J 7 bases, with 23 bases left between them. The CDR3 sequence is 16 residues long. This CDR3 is CASNFNRDGRGQPQHF. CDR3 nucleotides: TGTGCCAGCAACTTCAACCGGGACGGAAGAGGACAGCCCCAGCATTTT.

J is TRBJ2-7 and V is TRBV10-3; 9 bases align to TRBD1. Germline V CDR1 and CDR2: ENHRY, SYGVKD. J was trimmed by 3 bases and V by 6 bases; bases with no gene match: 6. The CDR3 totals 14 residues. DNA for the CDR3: TGTGCCATCAGCGGGACAGGGACCGACTACGAGCAGTACTTC. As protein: CAISGTGTDYEQYF.

The CDR3 here is CASRRASGPNTGELFF. The CDR3, as DNA: TGTGCCAGCAGAAGGGCTAGCGGTCCGAACACCGGGGAGCTGTTTTTT. The chain combines TRBV3-1 (or the pseudogene TRBV3-2) with TRBJ2-2; 7 positions match TRBD2. With V trimmed by 6 bases and J by 0 bases, 7 bases remained unmatched. This CDR3 is built from 16 residues. Germline V gene sequence: CDR1 LGHDT, CDR2 YNNKEL (reference sequence).